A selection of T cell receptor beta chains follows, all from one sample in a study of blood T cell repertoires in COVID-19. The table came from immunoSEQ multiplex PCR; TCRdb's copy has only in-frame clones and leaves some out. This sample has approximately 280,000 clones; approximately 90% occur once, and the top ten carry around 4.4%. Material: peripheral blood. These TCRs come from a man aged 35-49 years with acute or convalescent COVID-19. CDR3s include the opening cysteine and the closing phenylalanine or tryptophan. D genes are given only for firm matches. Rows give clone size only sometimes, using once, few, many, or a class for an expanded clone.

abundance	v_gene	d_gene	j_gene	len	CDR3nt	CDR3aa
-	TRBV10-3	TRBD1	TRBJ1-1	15	TGTGCCATTGGGGACAGGGGGCTAAGTGGCACTGAAGCTTTCTTT	CAIGDRGLSGTEAFF
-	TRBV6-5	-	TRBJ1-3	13	TGTGCCAGCGCGGGGACGGCTGGAAACACCATATATTTT	CASAGTAGNTIYF
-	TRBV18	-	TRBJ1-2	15	TGTGCCAGCTCACCTGACAGTCCCCCTAACTATGGCTACACCTTC	CASSPDSPPNYGYTF
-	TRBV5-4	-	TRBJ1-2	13	TGTGCCAGCAGCTTAATTCCCCTAGAGGGCTACACCTTC	CASSLIPLEGYTF
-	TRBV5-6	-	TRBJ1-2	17	TGTGCCAGCAGCTTGAGTTCTTGGATGGGAGCTAACTATGGCTACACCTTC	CASSLSSWMGANYGYTF
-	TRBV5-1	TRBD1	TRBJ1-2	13	TGCGCCAGCAGCTTGGGACAGGGAAGTGGCTACACCTTC	CASSLGQGSGYTF
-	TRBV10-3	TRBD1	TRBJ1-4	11	TGTGCCTCGGGACAGGAGGGGAAACTGTTTTTT	CASGQEGKLFF
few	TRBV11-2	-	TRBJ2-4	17	TGTGCCAGCAGCTTCGGGTCAACAGGGCTAGCCAAAAACATTCAGTACTTC	CASSFGSTGLAKNIQYF
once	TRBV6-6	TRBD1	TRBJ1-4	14	TGTGCCAGCACCAGGGACAGGGAATACGAAAAACTGTTTTTT	CASTRDREYEKLFF
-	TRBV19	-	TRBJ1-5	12	TGTGCCAGTACACAGGGCCGGCAGCCCCAGCATTTT	CASTQGRQPQHF
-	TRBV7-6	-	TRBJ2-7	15	TGTGCCAGCAGCTTACGGGACTCCGCCGGGTACGAGCAGTACTTC	CASSLRDSAGYEQYF
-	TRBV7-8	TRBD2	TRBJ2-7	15	TGTGCCAGCAGCTTAGCCCCCGCCGGGAGGGATCGTGGCGAGTTC	CASSLAPAGRDRGEF
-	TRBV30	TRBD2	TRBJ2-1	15	TGTGCCTGGAGCAGACTAGCGGGGGAGTACAATGAGCAGTTCTTC	CAWSRLAGEYNEQFF
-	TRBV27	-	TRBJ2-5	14	TGTGCCAGCAGTTACCGGGGAAACCAAGAGACCCAGTACTTC	CASSYRGNQETQYF
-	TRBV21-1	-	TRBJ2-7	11	TGTGCCAGCAGCAAGACTTACGAGCAGTACTTC	CASSKTYEQYF
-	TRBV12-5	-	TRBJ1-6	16	TGTGCTAGTGGGGTCCTCTGGGGTAGCGAGAATTCACCCCTCCACTTT	CASGVLWGSENSPLHF
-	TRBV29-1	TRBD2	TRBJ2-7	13	TGCAGCGTTGCGGGACTAGCGGTCTACGAGCAGTACTTC	CSVAGLAVYEQYF
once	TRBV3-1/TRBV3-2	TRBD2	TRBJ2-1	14	TGTGCCAGCAGATCTGGACTAGCCGGCAATGAGCAGTTCTTC	CASRSGLAGNEQFF
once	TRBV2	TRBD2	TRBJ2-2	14	TGTGCCAGCAGGGGCGGGACTACAACCGGGGAGCTGTTTTTT	CASRGGTTTGELFF
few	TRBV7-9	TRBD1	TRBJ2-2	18	TGTGCCAGCAGCTTAAAGGGACAGGGGCCTCCCCCGGGCGGGGAGCTGTTTTTT	CASSLKGQGPPPGGELFF
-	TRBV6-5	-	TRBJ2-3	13	TGTGCCAGCCTCCAGCGGGGCACAGATACGCAGTATTTT	CASLQRGTDTQYF
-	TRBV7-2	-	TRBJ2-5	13	TGTGCCAGCAGCTTTAGCAAAGAAGAGACCCAGTACTTC	CASSFSKEETQYF
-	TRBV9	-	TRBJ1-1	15	TGTGCCAGCAGCCTTCGGCCAGGGGAGTATACTGAAGCTTTCTTT	CASSLRPGEYTEAFF
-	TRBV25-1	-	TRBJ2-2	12	TGTGCCAGCAAGGGGGATGCCGGGGAGCTGTTTTTT	CASKGDAGELFF
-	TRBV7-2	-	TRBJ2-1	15	TGTGCCAGCAGCTTACGGGCGGGGACCTACAATGAGCAGTTCTTC	CASSLRAGTYNEQFF
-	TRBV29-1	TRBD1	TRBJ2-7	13	TGCAGCGTTCCCGGGACAGGGTATTACGAGCAGTACTTC	CSVPGTGYYEQYF
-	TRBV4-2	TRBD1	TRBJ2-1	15	TGTGCCAGCAGCTCTGGACAGGGAGGCTACAATGAGCAGTTCTTC	CASSSGQGGYNEQFF
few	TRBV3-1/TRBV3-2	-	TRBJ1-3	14	TGTGCCAGCAGCCCATCGATGGAGTCTCCCACCATATATTTT	CASSPSMESPTIYF
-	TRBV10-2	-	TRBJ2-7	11	TGCGCCAGCAAAGGGGTCTACGAGCAGTACTTC	CASKGVYEQYF
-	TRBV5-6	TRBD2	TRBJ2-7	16	TGTGCCAGCAGCCGACTAGCGGGGGGAGTATCCTACGAGCAGTACTTC	CASSRLAGGVSYEQYF
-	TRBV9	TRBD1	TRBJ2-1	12	TGTGCCAGCAGCGCCGACAGGGATGAGCAGTTCTTC	CASSADRDEQFF
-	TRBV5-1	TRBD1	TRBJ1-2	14	TGCGCCAGCAGCCCCGGGACAGATATCTATGGCTACACCTTC	CASSPGTDIYGYTF
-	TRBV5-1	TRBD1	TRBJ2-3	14	TGCGCCACCTCGGGACAGGGAGGCACAGATACGCAGTATTTT	CATSGQGGTDTQYF
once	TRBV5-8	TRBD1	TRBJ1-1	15	TGTGCCAGCAGCTTGGCGGGACAGGGGATCCCCAGAGCTTTCTTT	CASSLAGQGIPRAFF
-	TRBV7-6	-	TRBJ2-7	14	TGTGCCAGCACCCCAAGTCCGCAGGCTACTGAGCAGTACTTC	CASTPSPQATEQYF
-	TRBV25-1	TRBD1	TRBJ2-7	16	TGTGCCAGCAGTGTAGGGACAGGGGCCCTCTCCTACGAGCAGTACTTC	CASSVGTGALSYEQYF
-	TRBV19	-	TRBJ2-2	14	TGTGCCAGTAGTATCGCAGGAAGAGTCGGGGAGCTGTTTTTT	CASSIAGRVGELFF
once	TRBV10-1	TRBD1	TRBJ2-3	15	TGCGCCAGCAGTAGTCGACAGGGCGGCACAGATACGCAGTATTTT	CASSSRQGGTDTQYF
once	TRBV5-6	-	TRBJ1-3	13	TGTGCCAGCAGCCCGGCCCCGGGTAACACCATATATTTT	CASSPAPGNTIYF
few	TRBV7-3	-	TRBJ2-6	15	TGTGCCAGCAGCTTCACTAGCACCGGGGCCAACGTCCTGACTTTC	CASSFTSTGANVLTF
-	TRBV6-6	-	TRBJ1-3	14	TGTGCCAGCAGCATGGGGGGCTCTGGAAACACCATATATTTT	CASSMGGSGNTIYF
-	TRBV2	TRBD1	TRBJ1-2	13	TGTGCCAGCCAGACAGGGGAAAACTATGGCTACACCTTC	CASQTGENYGYTF
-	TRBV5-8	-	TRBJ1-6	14	TGTGCCAACAGACGAGGGCGAACTCCTTCACCCCTCCACTTT	CANRRGRTPSPLHF
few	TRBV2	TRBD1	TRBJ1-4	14	TGTGCCAGCAGGCCGGGACAGAGTAATGAAAAACTGTTTTTT	CASRPGQSNEKLFF
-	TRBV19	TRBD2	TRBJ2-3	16	TGTGCCAGTAGTTTACGACTAGCGGGAGCCACAGATACGCAGTATTTT	CASSLRLAGATDTQYF
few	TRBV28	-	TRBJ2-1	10	TGTGCCAGCAGTTCGAATGAGCAGTTCTTC	CASSSNEQFF